The entry below describes one T cell receptor beta chain. Trimming at V came to 4 bases and at J to 4 bases, leaving 9 bases not matched to a gene. The V gene's germline CDR1 is LGHDT and CDR2 YNNKEL (reference sequence). The CDR3 sequence is 15 residues long. This entry comes from a study of blood T cell repertoires in COVID-19. Study context: Acute-phase and convalescent COVID-19 samples originated in the United States, Italy and Spain. T cells, B-cell-depleted T cells, or PBMCs supplied cDNA or gDNA.

Authors' data handling: Cell counts per sample came from amplifying reference gene primers. The repertoire was sequenced with immunoSEQ multiplex PCR; TCRdb's copy has only in-frame clones and lacks some. V and J calls and clone size are those listed in that table; D and trimming were worked out from the DNA. The table includes 250,000 or so clones, 75% to 90% detected once. Sequenced material: peripheral blood. This rearrangement joins TRBV3-1 (or the pseudogene TRBV3-2) to TRBJ1-1; TRBD1 agrees at 7 bases. The receptor was derived from a man under 40 with active or convalescent COVID-19. The CDR3: CASSPTDRRSTEAFF. CDR3 nucleotides: TGTGCCAGCAGCCCCACGGACAGGAGATCCACTGAAGCTTTCTTT.